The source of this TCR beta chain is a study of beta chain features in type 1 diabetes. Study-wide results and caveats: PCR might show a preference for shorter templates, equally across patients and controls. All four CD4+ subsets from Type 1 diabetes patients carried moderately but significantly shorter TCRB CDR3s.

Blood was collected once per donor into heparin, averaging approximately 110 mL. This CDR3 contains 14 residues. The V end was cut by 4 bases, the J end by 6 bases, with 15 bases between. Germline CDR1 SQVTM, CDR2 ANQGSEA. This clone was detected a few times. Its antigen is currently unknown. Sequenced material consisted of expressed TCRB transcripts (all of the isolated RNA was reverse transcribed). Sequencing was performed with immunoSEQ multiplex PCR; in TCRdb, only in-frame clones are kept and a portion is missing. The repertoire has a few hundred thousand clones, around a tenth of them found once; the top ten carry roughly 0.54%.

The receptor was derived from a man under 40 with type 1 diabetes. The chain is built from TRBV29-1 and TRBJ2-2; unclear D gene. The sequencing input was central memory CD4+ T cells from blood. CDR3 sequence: CSVVTGSTAGELFF. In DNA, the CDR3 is TGCAGCGTTGTGACCGGGTCCACCGCCGGGGAGCTGTTTTTT.